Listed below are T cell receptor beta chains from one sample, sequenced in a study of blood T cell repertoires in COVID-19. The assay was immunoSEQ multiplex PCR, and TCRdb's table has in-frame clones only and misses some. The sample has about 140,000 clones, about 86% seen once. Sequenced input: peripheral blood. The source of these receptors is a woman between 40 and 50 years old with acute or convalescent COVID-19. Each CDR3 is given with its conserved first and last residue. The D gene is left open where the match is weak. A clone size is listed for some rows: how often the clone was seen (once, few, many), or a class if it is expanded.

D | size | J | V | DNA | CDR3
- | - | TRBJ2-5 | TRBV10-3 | TGTGCCATCAGTGAGTCGAGGCAGGGGATGGAGACCCAGTACTTC | CAISESRQGMETQYF
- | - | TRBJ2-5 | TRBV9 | TGTGCCAGCAGCGTCACCGGGACAAGACAAGAGACCCAGTACTTC | CASSVTGTRQETQYF
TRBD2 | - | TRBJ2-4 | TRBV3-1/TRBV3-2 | TGTGCCAGCAGCCTCGGGACTACAAACCTAGGGAACATTCAGTACTTC | CASSLGTTNLGNIQYF
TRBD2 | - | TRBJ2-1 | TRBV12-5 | TGTGCTAGTGCCCTGAGTTACGGGGGGGCCTACAATGAGCAGTTCTTC | CASALSYGGAYNEQFF
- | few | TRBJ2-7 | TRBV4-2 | TGTGCCAGCAGCCCAGGAGGCAGTCACCGAGACTACGAGCAGTACTTC | CASSPGGSHRDYEQYF
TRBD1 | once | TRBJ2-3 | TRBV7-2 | TGTGCCAGCAGCACCTGGACAGGGATGAGCACAGATACGCAGTATTTT | CASSTWTGMSTDTQYF
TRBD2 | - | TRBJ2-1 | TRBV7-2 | TGTGCCAGCAGCTCCTGGACTAGCGGGTACAATGAGCAGTTCTTC | CASSSWTSGYNEQFF
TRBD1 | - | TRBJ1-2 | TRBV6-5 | TGTGCCAGCAGACAGGGACAGGCCTTCTATGGCTACACCTTC | CASRQGQAFYGYTF
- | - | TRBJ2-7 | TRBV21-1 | TGTGCCAGCAGCAAAGAAGGGGGCTCGTGCTACGAGCAGTACTTC | CASSKEGGSCYEQYF
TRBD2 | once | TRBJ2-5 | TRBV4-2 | TGTGCCAGCAGCCAAGATCTTGTAGCGGGAGGGCAAGAGACCCAGTACTTC | CASSQDLVAGGQETQYF
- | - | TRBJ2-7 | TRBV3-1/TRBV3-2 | TGTGCCAGCAGCCAACTGAGTTTGAGGGAGCAGTACTTC | CASSQLSLREQYF
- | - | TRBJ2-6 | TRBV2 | TGTGCCAGCAGTAATGGCCTCGCAAGGGCCAACGTCCTGACTTTC | CASSNGLARANVLTF
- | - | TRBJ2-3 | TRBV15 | TGTGCCACCAGCAGGCCGGGGATCACAGATACGCAGTATTTT | CATSRPGITDTQYF
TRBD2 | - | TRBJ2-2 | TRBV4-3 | TGCGCCAGCAGCCAAGGACTCAAGCGGGAGGCGGTCACCGGGGAGCTGTTTTTT | CASSQGLKREAVTGELFF
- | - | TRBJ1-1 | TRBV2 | TGTGCCAGCAGTGAAGGGACAGCCGAAGCTTTCTTT | CASSEGTAEAFF
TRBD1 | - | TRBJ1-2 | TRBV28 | TGTGCCAGCTTCGAGACCTCAACAGGGGGCGCGCAGCATGGCTACACCTTC | CASFETSTGGAQHGYTF
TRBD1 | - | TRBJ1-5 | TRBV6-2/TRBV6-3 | TGTGCCAGCAGTTTCCTACAGGGGGCCGGTCAGCCCCAGCATTTT | CASSFLQGAGQPQHF
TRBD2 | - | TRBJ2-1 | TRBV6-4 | TGTGCCAGCAGTGAAAAGGGAGGGGACTACAATGAGCAGTTCTTC | CASSEKGGDYNEQFF
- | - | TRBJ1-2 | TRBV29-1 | TGCAGCGTTGAAGGGCGACCAGGGCCCCGAGCTAACTATGGCTACACCTTC | CSVEGRPGPRANYGYTF
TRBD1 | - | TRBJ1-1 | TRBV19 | TGTGCCAGTAAGAGGACAGGGATTAGGGACACTGAAGCTTTCTTT | CASKRTGIRDTEAFF
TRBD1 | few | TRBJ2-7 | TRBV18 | TGTGCCAGCTCAGAGTATCATAGGACAGGGGATGAGCAGTACTTC | CASSEYHRTGDEQYF
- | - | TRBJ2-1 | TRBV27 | TGTGCCAGCAGTTTCCGGAGCACCTACAATGAGCAGTTCTTC | CASSFRSTYNEQFF
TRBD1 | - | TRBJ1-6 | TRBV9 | TGTGCCAGCAGCCCTTCCTGGACAGGAGTTGATTCACCCCTCCACTTT | CASSPSWTGVDSPLHF
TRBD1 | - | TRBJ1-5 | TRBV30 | TGTGCCTGGAGTGGGACAGGTCTAAATCAGCCCCAGCATTTT | CAWSGTGLNQPQHF
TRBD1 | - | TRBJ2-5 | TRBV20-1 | TGCAGTGCTTCCTCCGGGACAGGGCGGTACTTC | CSASSGTGRYF
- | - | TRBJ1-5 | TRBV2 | TGTGCCAGCAGTGGCCAGGGGATGTATCAGCCCCAGCATTTT | CASSGQGMYQPQHF
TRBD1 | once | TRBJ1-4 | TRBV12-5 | TGTGCTAGTGGTGGCAGGGGGTCAACTAATGAAAAACTGTTTTTT | CASGGRGSTNEKLFF
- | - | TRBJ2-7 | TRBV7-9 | TGTGCCAGCATCCCTGAGGGCAGTCCCTACGAGCAGTACTTC | CASIPEGSPYEQYF